A selection of T cell receptor beta chains follows, all from one sample in a study of TIL therapy for anti-PD-1-resistant metastatic lung cancer. Generated by immunoSEQ multiplex PCR, the TCRdb table keeps only in-frame clones and is missing some. The table shows about 16,000 clones, with around 68% occurring only once. The material sequenced was blood, taken at baseline. The receptors originated from a person between 25 and 79 years old with non-small cell lung cancer. Both conserved end residues are trimmed from each CDR3.

len	v_gene	j_gene	CDR3aa
12	TRBV5-1	TRBJ2-5	ASSWRDRGETQY
12	TRBV6-4	TRBJ2-3	ASSEGLATDTQY
10	TRBV6-1	TRBJ2-5	ACGRSQETQY
14	TRBV9	TRBJ2-1	ASSVGGNLKYNEQF
12	TRBV7-2	TRBJ2-1	ASNLAIGLYEQF
13	TRBV10-3	TRBJ2-7	AISESIRQGYEQY
13	TRBV11-2	TRBJ1-2	ASRYWDGRSYGYT
11	TRBV4-3	TRBJ2-5	ASSPAPGETQY
13	TRBV5-1	TRBJ1-6	ASSIGQGTNSPLH
11	TRBV7-8	TRBJ2-7	ASSLVEGYEQY
10	TRBV30	TRBJ1-1	AWGGYNTEAF
12	TRBV27	TRBJ1-5	ASSLTAGRQPQH
13	TRBV2	TRBJ2-5	ASSAGQAVGETQY
15	TRBV14	TRBJ2-7	ASSQGMGAPNSYEQY
13	TRBV5-4	TRBJ2-7	ASSWGQGDPYEQY
13	TRBV4-3	TRBJ2-5	ASSQERGGQETQY
14	TRBV4-3	TRBJ1-2	ASSQDSGGSVYGYT
13	TRBV5-1	TRBJ2-2	ASSPRTGSAGELF
16	TRBV11-2	TRBJ1-1	ASSSWDRMNEGNTEAF
11	TRBV30	TRBJ1-5	AWGLGVQGAQH
14	TRBV19	TRBJ2-5	ASSIDQAGVGETQY
13	TRBV10-3	TRBJ2-6	AISEVRAGANVLT
11	TRBV6-1	TRBJ2-4	ASSVRREDIQY
13	TRBV29-1	TRBJ2-2	SVRAGGRNTGELF
12	TRBV10-1	TRBJ1-5	ASSESEVSQPQH
11	TRBV30	TRBJ2-1	AWGQRIRDEQF
9	TRBV19	TRBJ2-3	ASTFADTQY
11	TRBV7-2	TRBJ1-6	ASSFADPAPLH
11	TRBV7-7	TRBJ2-7	ASSLGLGGEQY
10	TRBV29-1	TRBJ2-7	SVGTGGNEQY
13	TRBV21-1	TRBJ2-3	ASSPRAGGGDTQY
12	TRBV25-1	TRBJ1-2	ASSEQGPNYGYT
17	TRBV7-6	TRBJ2-3	ASSLEVNWALAGTDTQY
12	TRBV19	TRBJ1-4	AGYRSATNEKLF
14	TRBV5-6	TRBJ2-7	ASRFARKAPNYEQY
11	TRBV28	TRBJ2-7	ASIPRIGYEQY
13	TRBV6-4	TRBJ2-1	ASSREDSSYNEQF
16	TRBV19	TRBJ2-6	ASSVGAGETSGANVLT
15	TRBV7-6	TRBJ2-3	ASSLAREGQSTDTQY
12	TRBV5-1	TRBJ1-1	ASSFSGGAPEAF
12	TRBV11-2	TRBJ1-4	ASSLAGANEKLF
18	TRBV4-2	TRBJ2-1	ASSQVAGTSGVSSYNEQF
15	TRBV7-2	TRBJ2-3	ASTLNGPGIGTDTQY
13	TRBV6-6	TRBJ2-3	ASSYGLAEADTQY
12	TRBV19	TRBJ1-1	ASSIEGLGTEAF
12	TRBV7-9	TRBJ1-5	ASSFGGRGQPQH
14	TRBV5-1	TRBJ2-2	ASSGGGLANTGELF
14	TRBV30	TRBJ2-3	AWSVRRGLSTDTQY
13	TRBV27	TRBJ1-2	ASSLGTGDYYGYT
12	TRBV11-3	TRBJ2-2	ASSLGSNTGELF
13	TRBV5-1	TRBJ1-1	ASSLIPDRGTEAF
13	TRBV18	TRBJ1-1	ASSPSASLNTEAF
14	TRBV11-1	TRBJ1-1	ASSFFGVKGGSRAF
11	TRBV30	TRBJ2-2	AWREYGRGELF
15	TRBV11-2	TRBJ1-4	ASSLDGVGGRSEKLF
14	TRBV4-1	TRBJ1-2	ASSQDDRGQSYGYT
13	TRBV11-2	TRBJ2-7	ASSFVRGTAYEQY